This T cell receptor (beta chain) appears in the sequencing data of a study of blood T cell repertoires in COVID-19. Study details: In each case, the material was cDNA or gDNA derived from T cells, B-cell-depleted T cells, or PBMCs.

CDR1 MNHNY and CDR2 SVGAGI come from the germline V gene (reference sequence). V lost 7 bases to trimming and J lost 3 bases; unmatched junction nucleotides: 13. The CDR3 loop spans 16 amino acids. Only in-frame clones appear in the TCRdb table, and some are missing; sequencing was by immunoSEQ multiplex PCR. The sample carries 200,000 or so clones, 65% to 85% recorded once. This chain links TRBV6-6 with TRBJ2-7, with 9 nucleotides matching TRBD1. Sequencing was carried out using peripheral blood. The clonotype originates from a woman in her 30s with acute or convalescent COVID-19. CDR3 region: CASIKVGDRVGYEQYF. CDR3 nucleotide sequence: TGTGCCAGCATAAAAGTAGGGGACAGGGTTGGCTACGAGCAGTACTTC.